This TCR beta chain is drawn from a study of response to subunit inactivated influenza vaccine. Study findings and constraints: T cells newly recruited by each seasonal influenza vaccination are few, the authors suggested.

TCRdb ran MiXCR on the RT-PCR reads and lists one entry per CDR3 protein. The repertoire has 600,000 to 850,000 distinct CDR3 sequences, 11% to 15% of them found once; the top ten carry around 7.6%. This CDR3 has 14 residues. The germline gives CDR1 DFQATT, CDR2 SNEGSKA (reference sequence). The V segment lost 5 bases and the J segment 3 bases; nucleotides outside the gene matches: 7. This clonotype has only a few counts. Its antigen is unidentified. V usage is TRBV20-1 and J usage is TRBJ1-1; the match to TRBD1 covers 9 bases. This sequence originates from a man aged 50 to 60 who received an inactivated influenza vaccine. The sequencing used PBMCs from blood, collected around two weeks before vaccination. CDR3 nucleotide sequence: TGCAGTGCTTTCGGGACAGGGTGGGACACTGAAGCTTTCTTT. It yields the protein CSAFGTGWDTEAFF.